This T cell receptor beta chain was identified during a study of blood T cell repertoires in COVID-19. Across the study: Whether acute or convalescent, the COVID-19 samples came from the United States, Italy and Spain.

The authors' processing: Reference gene primer amplification yielded estimated nucleated cell counts. The assay was immunoSEQ multiplex PCR, and TCRdb's table has in-frame clones only and misses some. Clone size and V and J calls were adopted from that table, with D and trimming inferred from the DNA. The data show roughly 250,000 clones, around 85% seen once. The CDR3 covers 13 residues. V was clipped by 1 base and J by 11 bases; unmatched bases: 7. In germline, CDR1 is LGHDT, CDR2 YNNKEL (reference sequence). The V and J genes are TRBV3-1 (or the pseudogene TRBV3-2) and TRBJ1-1, with 7 bases aligning to TRBD1. This receptor was obtained from a woman in her thirties or forties with active or convalescent COVID-19. The sample comprised peripheral blood. The CDR3 loop is CASSQGRGLSAFF. As DNA, the CDR3 is TGTGCCAGCAGCCAAGGGAGGGGGCTGAGTGCTTTCTTT.